A selection of T cell receptor beta chains follows, all from one sample in a study of molecular identifiers for immune sequencing clone quantification. Each CDR3 protein is one row after TCRdb ran MiXCR on the PCR reads. Among 460,000 or so distinct CDR3 sequences, around 23% were seen once, and the ten largest hold 0.7% to 0.9%. Sample: naive CD8+ T cells from blood, with Jurkat cell RNA spiked in. These receptors all come from a human donor in good health. Some libraries in this study had Jurkat cell RNA spiked in. Each CDR3 is given with its conserved first and last residue. Fields, in order: D gene, clone size, J gene, CDR3 length, V gene, CDR3 protein, CDR3 DNA. The D gene is left open where the match is weak. The size of a clone is reported for some rows only, either as once, few or many, or as a class for expanded clones.

NA	NA	TRBJ2-5	13	TRBV9	CASSPAAGETQYF	TGTGCCAGCAGCCCCGCGGCCGGAGAGACCCAGTACTTC
NA	many	TRBJ1-3	16	TRBV4-3	CASSQGGRSAGNTIYF	TGCGCCAGCAGCCAAGGTGGCAGGTCGGCTGGAAACACCATATATTTT
TRBD2	NA	TRBJ2-3	16	TRBV9	CASSVKTSEILDTQYF	TGTGCCAGCAGCGTAAAAACTAGCGAAATTCTTGATACGCAGTATTTT
NA	few	TRBJ2-7	14	TRBV9	CASSPNFKTYEQYF	TGTGCCAGCAGCCCCAACTTTAAGACCTACGAGCAGTACTTC
NA	NA	TRBJ2-1	15	TRBV6-5	CASSYSRTVYNEQFF	TGTGCCAGCAGTTACTCCCGGACCGTCTACAATGAGCAGTTCTTC
NA	NA	TRBJ2-7	14	TRBV14	CASSQHSWDYEQYF	TGTGCCAGCAGCCAACACAGTTGGGACTACGAGCAGTACTTC
NA	few	TRBJ1-1	15	TRBV7-9	CASSLAPTVNTEAFF	TGTGCCAGCAGCTTAGCCCCGACAGTTAACACTGAAGCTTTCTTT
TRBD1	NA	TRBJ2-1	16	TRBV6-2/TRBV6-3	CASRPTDRVSYNEQFF	TGTGCCAGCAGGCCCACCGACAGGGTCTCCTACAATGAGCAGTTCTTC
NA	NA	TRBJ2-1	13	TRBV19	CASSRGRLDEQFF	TGTGCCAGTAGTAGGGGACGACTCGATGAGCAGTTCTTC
TRBD1	NA	TRBJ1-1	11	TRBV5-1	CASSGQGSAFF	TGCGCCAGCAGTGGACAGGGAAGTGCTTTCTTT
TRBD1	many	TRBJ1-1	14	TRBV2	CASSPYRGNTEAFF	TGTGCCAGCAGTCCATACAGGGGTAACACTGAAGCTTTCTTT
NA	few	TRBJ1-4	16	TRBV4-1	CASSQDRGGVSEKLFF	TGCGCCAGCAGCCAAGATCGGGGGGGTGTCAGTGAAAAACTGTTTTTT
NA	many	TRBJ2-7	13	TRBV27	CASSGVDSYEQYF	TGTGCCAGCAGTGGCGTGGACAGTTACGAGCAGTACTTC
TRBD2	few	TRBJ2-5	16	TRBV6-2/TRBV6-3	CASRRLAGGVLETQYF	TGTGCCAGCAGGAGACTAGCGGGGGGCGTTTTGGAGACCCAGTACTTC